A selection of T cell receptor beta chains follows, all from one sample in a study of blood T cell repertoires in COVID-19. Data came from immunoSEQ multiplex PCR; TCRdb stores just in-frame clones and leaves some out. The table includes about 300,000 clones, 90% detected once. Input material: PBMCs or T cells enriched from blood (not recorded which). These receptors were obtained from a woman aged 18-35 years with acute COVID-19. Each CDR3 is given without its conserved first and last residue.

j_gene,v_gene,CDR3aa
TRBJ1-2,TRBV28,ASATLRGTNYGYT
TRBJ2-3,TRBV28,ASSRTSGGTTQY
TRBJ2-7,TRBV6-5,ASRVTGDEYEQY
TRBJ2-1,TRBV15,ATSPRPGLARIDEQF
TRBJ1-3,TRBV9,ASSTGGHGNTIY
TRBJ1-2,TRBV4-2,ASRVKDREVDGYT
TRBJ2-3,TRBV18,ASSPPGRSGTDTQY
TRBJ1-2,TRBV19,ASSIGGSRGYT
TRBJ1-2,TRBV6-5,ASTLQGDYGYT
TRBJ2-5,TRBV18,ASSPGVEETQY
TRBJ1-6,TRBV7-2,ASSRTGSDSPLH
TRBJ2-2,TRBV29-1,SVSRSGSNTGELF
TRBJ1-5,TRBV10-3,AIGASKDQPQH
TRBJ2-7,TRBV27,ASSIATSGEQY
TRBJ2-1,TRBV19,ASSIDLGGLAGVGEQF
TRBJ1-2,TRBV3-1/TRBV3-2,ASSLTGSRGYT
TRBJ1-2,TRBV28,ASSLPPGGLTYGYT
TRBJ2-1,TRBV28,ASRTGKLAINEQF
TRBJ1-6,TRBV18,ASSPLVTGDSPLH
TRBJ1-5,TRBV27,ASSLAGRGDNQPQH
TRBJ1-1,TRBV11-2,ASSSGTGGVNTEAF
TRBJ2-7,TRBV6-5,ASRPSTGTAYEQY
TRBJ2-3,TRBV9,ASSLGGGLPF
TRBJ2-7,TRBV28,ASTINRAYEQY
TRBJ1-1,TRBV11-2,ASTFMGGTEAF
TRBJ1-6,TRBV2,ASSDISPLH
TRBJ2-1,TRBV7-9,ASSLDASPRRGEQF
TRBJ2-7,TRBV3-1/TRBV3-2,ASSPLGQGRDEQY
TRBJ2-3,TRBV19,ASRGARDLTDTQY
TRBJ2-7,TRBV28,ASSFREEQY
TRBJ2-7,TRBV9,ASSAGLVGGEQY
TRBJ1-1,TRBV6-5,ASRLTGGTEAF
TRBJ1-3,TRBV6-1,ASSEQPGAGGNTIY
TRBJ2-7,TRBV5-4,ASSLEGGALEQY
TRBJ2-1,TRBV7-6,ASSPGLAGGDEQF
TRBJ2-1,TRBV7-2,ASSPRSRREGNEQF
TRBJ1-3,TRBV29-1,SVKRQGAPGNTIY
TRBJ1-2,TRBV6-1,ASTEGRDYGYT
TRBJ2-3,TRBV5-8,ASSPLGSGSSDTQY
TRBJ1-5,TRBV6-1,ASSEVSDQPQH
TRBJ2-2,TRBV28,ASSLSQGIGELF
TRBJ1-6,TRBV19,ASSRGEGGNSPLH
TRBJ1-1,TRBV28,ASSLKPGNTEAF
TRBJ2-7,TRBV10-1,ASSEAMSYEQY
TRBJ2-7,TRBV6-5,ASSHRRGYEQY
TRBJ1-5,TRBV28,ATGEDASTNQPQH